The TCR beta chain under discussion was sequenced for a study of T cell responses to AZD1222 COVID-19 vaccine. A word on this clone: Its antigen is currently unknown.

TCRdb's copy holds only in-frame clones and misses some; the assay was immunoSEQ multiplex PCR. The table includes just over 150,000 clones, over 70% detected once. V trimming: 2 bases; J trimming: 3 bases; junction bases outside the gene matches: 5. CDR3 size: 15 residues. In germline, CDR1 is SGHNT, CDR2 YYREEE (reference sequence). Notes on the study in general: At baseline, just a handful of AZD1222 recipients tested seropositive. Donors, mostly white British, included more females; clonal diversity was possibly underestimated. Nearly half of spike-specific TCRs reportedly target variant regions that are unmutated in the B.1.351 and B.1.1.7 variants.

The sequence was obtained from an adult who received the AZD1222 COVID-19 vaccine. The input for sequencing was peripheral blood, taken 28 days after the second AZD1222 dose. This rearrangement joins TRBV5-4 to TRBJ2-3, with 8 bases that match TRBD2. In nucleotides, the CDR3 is TGTGCCAGCAGCTTAGCGGGAGTAGTAACAGATACGCAGTATTTT. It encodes CASSLAGVVTDTQYF.